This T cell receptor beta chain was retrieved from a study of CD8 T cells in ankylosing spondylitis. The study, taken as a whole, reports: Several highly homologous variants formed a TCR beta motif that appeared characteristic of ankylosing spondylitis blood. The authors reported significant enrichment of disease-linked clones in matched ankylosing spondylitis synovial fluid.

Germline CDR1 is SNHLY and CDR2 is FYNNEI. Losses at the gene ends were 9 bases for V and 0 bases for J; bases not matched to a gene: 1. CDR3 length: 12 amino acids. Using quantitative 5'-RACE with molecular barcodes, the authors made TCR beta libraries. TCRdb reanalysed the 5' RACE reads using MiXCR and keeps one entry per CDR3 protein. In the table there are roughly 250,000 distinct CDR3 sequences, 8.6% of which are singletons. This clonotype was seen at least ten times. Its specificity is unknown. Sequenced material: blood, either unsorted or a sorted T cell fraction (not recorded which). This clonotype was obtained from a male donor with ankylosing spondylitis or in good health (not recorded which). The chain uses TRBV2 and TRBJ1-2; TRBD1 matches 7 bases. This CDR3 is CARQGSNYGYTF. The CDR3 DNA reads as TGTGCCAGACAGGGGTCTAACTATGGCTACACCTTC.